A selection of T cell receptor beta chains follows, all from one sample in a study of OX40 agonist ivuxolimab in advanced cancers. The table came from immunoSEQ multiplex PCR; TCRdb's copy has only in-frame clones and leaves some out. Of some 75,000 clones listed, roughly 90% are singletons. The sequencing here drew on CD4+ or CD8+ T cells sorted from blood, taken in a trial of the OX40 agonist ivuxolimab. These receptors all stem from an adult with an advanced solid tumor such as melanoma, head and neck, liver or kidney cancer. Each CDR3 is given with its conserved first and last residue. D genes are given only for firm matches. Clone size, where shown, is once, few, many, or a class for clones that have expanded.

TRBJ1-4	TRBV2	-	-	TGTGCCAGCAGGTCTTTTAGTAATGAAAAACTGTTTTTT	CASRSFSNEKLFF
TRBJ1-1	TRBV2	-	-	TGTGCCAAAGACAGGACTGGATTGAACACTGAAGCTTTCTTT	CAKDRTGLNTEAFF
TRBJ2-2	TRBV4-2	-	TRBD2	TGTGCCAGCAGCCAAGGGGAGGGTCGTCTAGCGGGAGGGCCTGACACCGGGGAGCTGTTTTTT	CASSQGEGRLAGGPDTGELFF
TRBJ1-1	TRBV6-1	-	-	TGTGCCAGCCGGCTTTCAGGGGAAGGGGCTGAAGCTTTCTTT	CASRLSGEGAEAFF
TRBJ1-2	TRBV9	-	-	TGTGCCAGCAGCCAAAAGACAGGAATTGGAGATTACACCTTC	CASSQKTGIGDYTF
TRBJ1-2	TRBV6-5	-	-	TGTGCCAGCAGTTGGGGCCTAAACTATGGCTACACCTTC	CASSWGLNYGYTF
TRBJ1-1	TRBV14	-	-	TGTGCCAGCAGCCAACTTGGGGGTTTCCAGAACACTGAAGCTTTCTTT	CASSQLGGFQNTEAFF
TRBJ2-5	TRBV18	-	-	TGTGCCAGCTCACCAGCGTCTCGGGAGACCCAGTACTTC	CASSPASRETQYF
TRBJ2-3	TRBV9	-	TRBD2	TGTGCCAGCAGCGAGAGGGGGACTAGCTCCACAGATACGCAGTATTTT	CASSERGTSSTDTQYF
TRBJ1-1	TRBV5-1	-	-	TGCGCCAGCAGCTTGCGGGGAACAAGCGCTGAAGCTTTCTTT	CASSLRGTSAEAFF
TRBJ1-5	TRBV6-5	-	TRBD1	TGTGCCAGCAGTTTAGGGACAGGGAGGAATCAGCCCCAGCATTTT	CASSLGTGRNQPQHF
TRBJ2-1	TRBV10-2	-	TRBD2	TGCGCCAGCAGAGTAGGCGGGGGGGCGGGGAATGAGCAGTTCTTC	CASRVGGGAGNEQFF
TRBJ2-7	TRBV21-1	-	-	TGTGCCAGCAGCGCCCGGTCGGGGACTAGCGGGGACTACGAGCAGTACTTC	CASSARSGTSGDYEQYF
TRBJ1-6	TRBV6-5	-	-	TGTGCCAGCAAACGGACGAGTTATTCACCCCTCCACTTT	CASKRTSYSPLHF
TRBJ1-2	TRBV28	-	-	TGTGCCAGCAGTCTCACCCCACCGGCTTCTTGGGGCTACACCTTC	CASSLTPPASWGYTF
TRBJ1-2	TRBV19	-	TRBD1	TGTGCCAGTAGTATAAGGGGGACAGGGCGAAACTATGGCTACACCTTC	CASSIRGTGRNYGYTF
TRBJ1-5	TRBV19	-	TRBD1	TGTGCCAGTAGTCACGACAGGGATCAGCCCCAGCATTTT	CASSHDRDQPQHF
TRBJ2-7	TRBV12-5	medium-sized	-	TGTGCTACTGGGAACCCGACAGAATCCTACGAGCAGTACTTC	CATGNPTESYEQYF
TRBJ1-1	TRBV6-5	once	TRBD1	TGTGCCAGCAGTTACCCCGGACAGGGGAACACTGAAGCTTTCTTT	CASSYPGQGNTEAFF
TRBJ1-3	TRBV30	once	-	TGTGCCTGGAGTGTACTTCTCCCAGCCGTCCTTGGAAACACCATATATTTT	CAWSVLLPAVLGNTIYF
TRBJ2-5	TRBV5-1	-	TRBD1	TGCGCCAGCAGATTTGGGACAGGGGGTGAGACCCAGTACTTC	CASRFGTGGETQYF
TRBJ2-2	TRBV5-1	-	-	TGCGCCAGCAGCTTTAGTGCAGCATCCTCCGCGAACACCGGGGAGCTGTTTTTT	CASSFSAASSANTGELFF
TRBJ2-5	TRBV10-3	-	TRBD2	TGTGCCACCATACCGGGACTAGGGGGAGAGACCCAGTACTTC	CATIPGLGGETQYF
TRBJ2-5	TRBV5-1	once	TRBD1	TGCGCCAGCGTGACCGGGACAGGGGAAGAGACCCAGTACTTC	CASVTGTGEETQYF
TRBJ2-7	TRBV11-2	-	TRBD1	TGTGCCAGCAGCTGGGGACAGGCAGGGAACGAGCAGTACTTC	CASSWGQAGNEQYF